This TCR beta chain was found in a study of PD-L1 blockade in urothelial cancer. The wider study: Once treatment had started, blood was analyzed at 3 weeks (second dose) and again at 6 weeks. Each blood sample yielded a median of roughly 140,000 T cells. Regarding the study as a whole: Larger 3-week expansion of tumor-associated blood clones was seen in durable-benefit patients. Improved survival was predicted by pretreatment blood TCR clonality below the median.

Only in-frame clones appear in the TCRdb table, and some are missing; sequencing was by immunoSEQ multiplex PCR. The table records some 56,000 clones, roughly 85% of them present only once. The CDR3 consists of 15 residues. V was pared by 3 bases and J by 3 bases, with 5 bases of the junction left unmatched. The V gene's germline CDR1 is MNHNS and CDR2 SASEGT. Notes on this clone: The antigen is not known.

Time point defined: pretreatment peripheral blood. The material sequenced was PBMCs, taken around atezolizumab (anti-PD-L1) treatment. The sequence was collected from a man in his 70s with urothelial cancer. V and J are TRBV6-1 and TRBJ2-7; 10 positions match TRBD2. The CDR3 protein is CASSDVAGGIYEQYF. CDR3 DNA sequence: TGTGCCAGCAGTGACGTAGCGGGAGGAATCTACGAGCAGTACTTC.